This entry lists 21 T cell receptor beta chains sequenced from one sample in a study of blood T cells in healthy people across ages (dated by TCRdb to the mid-2010s). The library came from 5' RACE. Sequencing was performed on an Illumina HiSeq 2500. A second PCR of roughly 6 to 11 cycles was run with a J-beta primer mix and a sample-barcoded 5' primer. TCRdb reworked the public reads: Q25 trimming with fastp, MiXCR clone assembly, productive beta chains retained. Every CDR3 protein is listed once, alongside the most common genes and DNA of its rows. Across this sample there are about 1.5 million distinct CDR3 sequences, with approximately 42% seen only once. 4% of the sample comes from the top ten. The sample was blood. These TCRs come from a woman younger than 30 in good health.

This clonotype occurred many times. The chain is built from TRBV6-5 and TRBJ2-1; no firm D call. The CDR3 has 12 amino acids. Germline V gene data show CDR1 as MNHEY and CDR2 as SVGAGI. The ends were cut back, 1 base at V and 9 bases at J, with 7 bases in the middle. The CDR3, as DNA: TGTGCCAGCAGTTACTGGTCGGGTGAGCAGTTCTTC. Its translation: CASSYWSGEQFF.

The chain couples TRBV4-3 to TRBJ1-5; 9 bases line up with TRBD1. There are 17 residues in the CDR3. Trimming at V came to 0 bases and at J to 7 bases, leaving 10 bases not matched to a gene. CDR1 and CDR2 (germline): LGHNA, YSLEER. CDR3 DNA sequence: TGCGCCAGCAGCCAAGAGCTCGGGGACAGGGTAGGGCAGCCCCAGCATTTT. Its translation: CASSQELGDRVGQPQHF.

The chain joins TRBV11-2 to TRBJ1-2; weak D call: TRBD1 (6 bases). Deletions cut 1 base from V and 4 bases from J, with 13 bases between. The CDR3 length is 15 residues. Germline CDR1 and CDR2: SGHAT and FQNNGV. This chain's CDR3 is CASSLVGGGSYGYTF. CDR3 nucleotide sequence: TGTGCCAGCAGCTTAGTCGGGGGCGGTTCCTATGGCTACACCTTC. Full variable domain (rest looked up from reference TRBV11-2 and TRBJ1-2): EAGVAQSPRYKIIEKRQSVAFWCNPISGHATLYWYQQILGQGPKLLIQFQNNGVVDDSQLPKDRFSAERLKGVDSTLKIQPAKLEDSAVYLCASSLVGGGSYGYTFGSGTRLTVV.

V gene TRBV18 combines with J gene TRBJ2-2; D ambiguous. The CDR3 loop spans 16 amino acids. Germline values: CDR1 KGHSH, CDR2 LQKENI. With 3 bases removed from V and 0 bases from J, the gap between germline ends came to 11 bases. CDR3 bases: TGTGCCAGCTCACCCCAAACAGCTTCGAACACCGGGGAGCTGTTTTTT. Translation: CASSPQTASNTGELFF.

The chain links TRBV29-1 to TRBJ1-4; D gene ambiguous. CDR1 and CDR2 (germline): SQVTM, ANQGSEA. The CDR3 runs to 12 residues. V was cut by 3 bases and J by 5 bases, with 7 bases left in between. The CDR3 sequence: CSVDPGNEKLFF. In nucleotides, the CDR3 is TGCAGCGTTGATCCCGGGAATGAAAAACTGTTTTTT.

The V gene is TRBV2, the J gene TRBJ2-7; D remains unclear. Between the trimmed V and J ends, which lost 3 bases and 0 bases, there was a span of 9 bases. The CDR3 is made up of 14 amino acids. From germline, CDR1 is SNHLY and CDR2 FYNNEI. For the CDR3, the DNA is TGTGCCAGCAGTGACTCGACCAACTCCTACGAGCAGTACTTC. Its translation: CASSDSTNSYEQYF. The full variable domain, its missing parts supplied by reference TRBV2 and TRBJ2-7, is EPEVTQTPSHQVTQMGQEVILRCVPISNHLYFYWYRQILGQKVEFLVSFYNNEISEKSEIFDDQFSVERPDGSNFTLKIRSTKLEDSAMYFCASSDSTNSYEQYFGPGTRLTVT.

This clonotype was counted at least ten times. J is TRBJ2-7 and V is TRBV20-1, with TRBD1 as a possible D gene (6 bases). The ends were cut back, 5 bases at V and 7 bases at J, with 24 bases in the middle. This CDR3 has 15 amino acids. Germline V CDR1 and CDR2: DFQATT, SNEGSKA (reference sequence). The CDR3 coding sequence is TGCAGTGCTCAAAGAAGGGGAACAGGGCACAATGAGCAGTACTTC. It specifies CSAQRRGTGHNEQYF.

The CDR3 DNA follows: TGCAGTGCTAGAACGGCGGGACGGGTCACCGGGGAGCTGTTTTTT. This translates into CSARTAGRVTGELFF. V usage is TRBV20-1 and J usage is TRBJ2-2, with D possibly matching TRBD2 (6 bases). CDR1 is DFQATT, CDR2 SNEGSKA, per germline (reference sequence). V was trimmed by 2 bases and J by 4 bases, leaving 14 bases between them. The CDR3 runs 15 residues.

The V and J genes are TRBV6-5 and TRBJ2-5; 7 bases map to TRBD1. The J call may be mistaken, given a closer DNA end match to TRBJ2-7. CDR1 MNHEY and CDR2 SVGAGI come from the germline V gene. The CDR3 length is 14 residues. CDR3 bases: TGTGCCAGCAGTTACCAGGCCAGGGGGTACGAGCAGTACTTC. It specifies CASSYQARGYEQYF.

The chain joins TRBV11-2 to TRBJ2-3; D is possibly TRBD2 (5 bases). Germline CDR1 and CDR2: SGHAT and FQNNGV. Trimming stripped 4 bases from V and 1 base from J, with 12 bases between. The CDR3 contains 15 residues. CDR3 in amino acids: CASSSWLRGTDTQYF. The CDR3 nucleotides are TGTGCCAGCAGCTCCTGGTTGCGGGGCACAGATACGCAGTATTTT.

This chain joins TRBV2 and TRBJ2-5; TRBD1 matches at 7 bases. Germline V CDR1 and CDR2: SNHLY, FYNNEI. V was pared by 5 bases and J by 1 base, with 13 bases of the junction left unmatched. This CDR3 contains 17 residues. CDR3: CASSLPTGQLIQETQYF. CDR3 in DNA: TGTGCCAGCAGTCTCCCCACGGGACAGCTGATCCAAGAGACCCAGTACTTC.

This chain links TRBV10-2 with TRBJ2-5, with 13 bases lining up with TRBD2. CDR1 is WSHSY, CDR2 SAAADI, per germline. The V and J ends lost 6 bases and 5 bases, in that order; junction bases with no gene match: 0. CDR3 length: 13 amino acids. DNA of the CDR3: TGCGCCAGCAGGACTAGCGGGGGGGAGACCCAGTACTTC. It is translated as CASRTSGGETQYF.

This clonotype was seen only a few times. V usage is TRBV20-1 and J usage is TRBJ1-1; D gene unclear. V was trimmed by 2 bases and J by 1 base, leaving 8 bases between them. The CDR3 is 13 residues long. Germline loops: CDR1 DFQATT, CDR2 SNEGSKA (reference sequence). CDR3 DNA sequence: TGCAGTGCTAGATTCATCGCGAACACTGAAGCTTTCTTT. Protein sequence: CSARFIANTEAFF.

This rearrangement joins TRBV7-9 to TRBJ2-1, with a possible D match to TRBD2 (5 bases). The V end was cut by 0 bases, the J end by 13 bases, with 16 bases between. Germline values: CDR1 SEHNR, CDR2 FQNEAQ (reference sequence). The length of the CDR3 is 14 residues. The CDR3 sequence: CASSLAMDSGFQFF. DNA of the CDR3: TGTGCCAGCAGCTTAGCTATGGACTCCGGGTTTCAGTTCTTC.

This sequence joins TRBV4-1 and TRBJ2-1; TRBD1 might be the D (7 bases). The CDR3 spans 13 residues. Between the trimmed V and J ends, which lost 1 base and 9 bases, there was a span of 10 bases. The V gene's germline CDR1 is MGHRA and CDR2 YSYEKL. CDR3 in amino acids: CASSQAGGGEQFF. CDR3 DNA: TGCGCCAGCAGCCAAGCAGGGGGAGGTGAGCAGTTCTTC.

The rearrangement uses TRBV7-9 and TRBJ2-4; possible D gene TRBD2, 6 bases. Trimming removed 6 bases at V and 13 bases at J, with 25 bases between. Germline V gene lookup returns CDR1 SEHNR and CDR2 FQNEAQ (reference sequence). The CDR3 has 15 amino acids. This CDR3 reads CASRDGRAAYREQYF. DNA of the CDR3: TGTGCCAGCAGGGACGGACGAGCGGCCTACCGGGAGCAGTACTTC.

The chain employs TRBV29-1 and TRBJ2-3; D remains unclear. The CDR3 length is 15 residues. V shed 7 bases and J shed 1 base, with 18 bases lying between them. Germline CDR1 is SQVTM and CDR2 is ANQGSEA. CDR3 region: CSASGNPPGTDTQYF. The CDR3 DNA sequence: TGCAGCGCCAGTGGGAATCCTCCGGGCACAGATACGCAGTATTTT.

This rearrangement joins TRBV18 to TRBJ1-2; TRBD1 might be the D (5 bases). Trimming pared 6 bases from V and 3 bases from J, leaving 14 bases between. This CDR3 spans 14 amino acids. Germline-derived CDR1 and CDR2 are KGHSH and LQKENI. As DNA, the CDR3 is TGTGCCAGCTCGATGACAGTGACTTACTATGGCTACACCTTC. Translating gives CASSMTVTYYGYTF.

V gene TRBV27 combines with J gene TRBJ2-7; perhaps TRBD1 as D (5 bases). This CDR3 region has 12 residues. The V gene lost 5 bases and the J gene lost 10 bases, with 15 bases spanning the gap. Germline assignment: CDR1 MNHEY and CDR2 SMNVEV (reference sequence). The CDR3 here is CASSQGDRLQYF. The CDR3 nucleotides are TGTGCCAGCAGTCAAGGGGATCGCCTACAGTACTTC.

This clonotype occurred a few times. The chain is built from TRBV30 and TRBJ1-6; 11 bases map to TRBD1. Unmatched junction bases numbered 16, after V lost 4 bases and J lost 5 bases. Germline values: CDR1 GTSNPN, CDR2 SVGIG (reference sequence). The CDR3 runs 19 residues. CDR3 nucleotide sequence: TGTGCCTGGAAGGATCGGACAGGGGGCCTAACGAGTCATAATTCACCCCTCCACTTT. This sequence encodes CAWKDRTGGLTSHNSPLHF. Full variable domain (rest looked up from reference TRBV30 and TRBJ1-6): SQTIHQWPATLVQPVGSPLSLECTVEGTSNPNLYWYRQAAGRGLQLLFYSVGIGQISSEVPQNLSASRPQDRQFILSSKKLLLSDSGFYLCAWKDRTGGLTSHNSPLHFGNGTRLTVT.

V is TRBV7-2 and J is TRBJ1-4; 7 bases line up with TRBD1. Germline CDR1 SGHTA, CDR2 FQGNSA. With 4 bases clipped from V and 2 bases from J, the junction kept 7 bases outside the gene matches. CDR3 size: 16 residues. CDR3 DNA sequence: TGTGCCAGCAGCTCACACAGGGGTTTGACTAATGAAAAACTGTTTTTT. Translated, it gives CASSSHRGLTNEKLFF.